This TCR beta chain was obtained from a study of T cell repertoires and Cas9 in healthy adults. On the study more broadly: CD4 and CD8 compartments: SpCas9-reactive T cells profiled for potency, cytotoxicity, lineage.

Here immunoSEQ multiplex PCR was the method, and the copy in TCRdb shows in-frame clones only, minus some. The table lists 20,000 to 25,000 clones, less than 95% of them singletons. The ends were cut back, 1 base at V and 5 bases at J, with 14 bases in the middle. CDR1 SGHAT and CDR2 FQNNGV come from the germline V gene. CDR3 length equals 15 residues. The source material was CD4+ effector T cells (CD127+, CD25-, CD137-, CD154-) from PBMCs; culture status not recorded. The chain carries TRBV11-2 and TRBJ2-5; D is undetermined. This sequence originates from a human donor in good health. The CDR3 nucleotides are TGTGCCAGCAGCTTAGGGGCTGGGGTGTTTGAGACCCAGTACTTC. As protein: CASSLGAGVFETQYF.